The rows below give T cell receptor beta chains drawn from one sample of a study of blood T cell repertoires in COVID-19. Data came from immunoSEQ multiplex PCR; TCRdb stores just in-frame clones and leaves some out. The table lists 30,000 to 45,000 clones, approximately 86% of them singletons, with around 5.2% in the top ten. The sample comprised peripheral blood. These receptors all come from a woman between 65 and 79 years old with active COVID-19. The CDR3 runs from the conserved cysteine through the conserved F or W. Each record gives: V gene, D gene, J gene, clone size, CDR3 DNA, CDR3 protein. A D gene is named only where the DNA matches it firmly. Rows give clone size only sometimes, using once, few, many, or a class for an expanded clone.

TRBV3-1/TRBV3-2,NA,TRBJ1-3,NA,TGTGCCAGCAGCCAAGAGTGGGGAGTGGGAAACACCATATATTTT,CASSQEWGVGNTIYF
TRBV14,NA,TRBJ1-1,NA,TGTGCCAGCAGCCCCCAGGCGTTCAACACTGAAGCTTTCTTT,CASSPQAFNTEAFF
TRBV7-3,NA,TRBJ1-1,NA,TGTGCCAGCAGCTTACAGGGGCCAATGAACACTGAAGCTTTCTTT,CASSLQGPMNTEAFF
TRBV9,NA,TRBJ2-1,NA,TGTGCCAGCAGCGTGTGGGGGGGCTCGGGTGAGCAGTTCTTC,CASSVWGGSGEQFF
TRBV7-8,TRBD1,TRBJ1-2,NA,TGTGCCAGCAGTCACACCCTTACAGGGGGGGACTATGGCTACACCTTC,CASSHTLTGGDYGYTF
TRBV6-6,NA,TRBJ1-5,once,TGTGCCAGCAGTTACTCCCAGGATAATCAGCCCCAGCATTTT,CASSYSQDNQPQHF
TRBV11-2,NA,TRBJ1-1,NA,TGTGCCAGCAGCTTAGGGGGGCACGGTGTGGCTTTCTTT,CASSLGGHGVAFF
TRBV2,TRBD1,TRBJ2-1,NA,TGTGCCAGCAGTGAAGAGGGGGCGGCCCCGGACAATGAGCAGTTCTTC,CASSEEGAAPDNEQFF
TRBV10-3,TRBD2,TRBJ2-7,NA,TGTGCCATCAGTGGGACTAGCGGGGGGGTGTACGAGCAGTACTTC,CAISGTSGGVYEQYF
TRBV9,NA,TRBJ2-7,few,TGTGCCAGCAGCGTAGGAAGAAGCTTTGGCGAGCAGTACTTC,CASSVGRSFGEQYF
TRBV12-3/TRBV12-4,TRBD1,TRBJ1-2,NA,TGTGCCAGCAGGCTACAGGGGTTCTATGGCTACACCTTC,CASRLQGFYGYTF
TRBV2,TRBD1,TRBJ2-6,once,TGTGCCAGCAGTGACATACCGGACAGGGGTACGGGGGCCAACGTCCTGACTTTC,CASSDIPDRGTGANVLTF
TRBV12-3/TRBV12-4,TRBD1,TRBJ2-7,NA,TGTGCCAGCAGTCCGGACAGGGATAGAGAGCAGTACTTC,CASSPDRDREQYF
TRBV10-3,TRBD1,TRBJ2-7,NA,TGTGCCATCAGTGAAGGGGGCGGCGACGAGCAGTACTTC,CAISEGGGDEQYF
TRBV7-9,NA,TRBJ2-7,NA,TGTGCCAGCTCAAAAGTGGGGGCTTCCCACGAGCAGTACTTC,CASSKVGASHEQYF
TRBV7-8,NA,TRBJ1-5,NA,TGTGCCAGCAGTTATCGAGGAGGAAGCAATCAGCCCCAGCATTTT,CASSYRGGSNQPQHF
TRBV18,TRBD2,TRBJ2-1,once,TGTGCCAGCTCACCCCAACTAGCGGGGCCCTACAATGAGCAGTTCTTC,CASSPQLAGPYNEQFF
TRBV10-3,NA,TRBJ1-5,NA,TGTGCCATCAGTGAGTCGGACACATGGGGCAATCAGCCCCAGCATTTT,CAISESDTWGNQPQHF
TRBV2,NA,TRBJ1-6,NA,TGTGCCAGCAGTGAAAGGCGGGAAGGATGGAATTCACCCCTCCACTTT,CASSERREGWNSPLHF
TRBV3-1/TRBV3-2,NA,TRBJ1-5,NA,TGTGCCAGCAGCCAAGATCGGGGTTTCGGCAATCAGCCCCAGCATTTT,CASSQDRGFGNQPQHF
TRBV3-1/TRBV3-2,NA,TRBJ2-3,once,TGTGCCAGCAGCCAAGAGCCGAGGGGGGGCGGTACGCAGTATTTT,CASSQEPRGGGTQYF
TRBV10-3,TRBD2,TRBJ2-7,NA,TGTGCCATCAGTGATCGGGACCTAGCGGGGGGGGCCTACGAGCAGTACTTC,CAISDRDLAGGAYEQYF
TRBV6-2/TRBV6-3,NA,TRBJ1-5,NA,TGTGCCAGCAGCTCCGGGATGGTATATCAGCCCCAGCATTTT,CASSSGMVYQPQHF
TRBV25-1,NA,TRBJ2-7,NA,TGTGCCAGCAGTGATGACAACAACTACGAGCAGTACTTC,CASSDDNNYEQYF
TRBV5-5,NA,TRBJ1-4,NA,TGTGCCAGCAGCCTCAATGAAAAACTGTTTTTT,CASSLNEKLFF
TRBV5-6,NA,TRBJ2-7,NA,TGTGCCAGCAGCTTGGGCCCAGGGGATACCTACGAGCAGTACTTC,CASSLGPGDTYEQYF
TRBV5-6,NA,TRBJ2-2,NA,TGTGCCAGCAGCTTTGTATGGACAAACACCGGGGAGCTGTTTTTT,CASSFVWTNTGELFF
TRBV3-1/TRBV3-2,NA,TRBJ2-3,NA,TGTGCCAGCTCTGGGGAAGGGGGCACAGATACGCAGTATTTT,CASSGEGGTDTQYF